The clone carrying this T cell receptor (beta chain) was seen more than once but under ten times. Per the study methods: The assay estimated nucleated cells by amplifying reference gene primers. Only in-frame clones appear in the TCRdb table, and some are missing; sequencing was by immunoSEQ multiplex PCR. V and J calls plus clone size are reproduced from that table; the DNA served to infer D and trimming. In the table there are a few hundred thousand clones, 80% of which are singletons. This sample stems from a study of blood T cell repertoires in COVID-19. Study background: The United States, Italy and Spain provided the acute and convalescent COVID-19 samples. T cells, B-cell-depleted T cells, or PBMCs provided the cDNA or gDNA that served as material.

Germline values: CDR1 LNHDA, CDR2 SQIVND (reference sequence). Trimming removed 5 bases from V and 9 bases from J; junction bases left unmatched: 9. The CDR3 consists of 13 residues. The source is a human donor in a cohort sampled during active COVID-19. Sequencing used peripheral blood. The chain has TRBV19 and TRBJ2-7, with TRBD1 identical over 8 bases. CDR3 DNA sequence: TGTGCCAGTAGTCTAGCCAGGGGGCAGGTGCAGTACTTC. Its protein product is CASSLARGQVQYF.